This T cell receptor beta chain was observed in a study of shared clonotypes between healthy human individuals (TCRdb year 2020). Notes on the research overall: The cohort included a few men and a couple of women between 18 and 49 years of age. To increase sequencing depth and limit assay-specific biases, TCR repertoire library preparation and sequencing were carried out by different laboratories using diverse techniques. Blood TCR repertoires of about five healthy adults were deeply sequenced to estimate repertoire size and the extent of clonotype sharing between individuals. Each donor's leukapheresis produced roughly between roughly 0.9 and 9 billion PBMCs. The paper's findings and limits, for the study overall: Based on pairwise subsampling, the degree of clonotype sharing among donors was expected to be affected by sequencing depth. Sampling was restricted to blood, and TCR repertoires in tissue are likely to differ from TCR repertoires in blood. The genetic and exposure-history diversity represented was limited by the small number of donors.

The donors were healthy, HIV-negative adults who had no recently reported acute infections or vaccinations. Every donor was a Caucasian adult living in Nashville, Tennessee, USA. For unsorted samples, tens of millions of PBMCs were counted, and genomic DNA was extracted using the QIAamp DNA Blood Mini kit. Blood was obtained by leukapheresis, after which PBMCs were separated by Ficoll-Histopaque density gradient centrifugation and cryopreserved in liquid nitrogen vapor phase. The CDR3 numbers 15 residues from cysteine through phenylalanine. Only the CDR3 DNA is retained, 45 bases long and in frame from the first base. CDR1 and CDR2 are read off the germline V gene (reference sequence) as MNHNY and SVGAGI. V drops 4 bases and J drops 0 bases, leaving 7 bases in between. TCR CDR3 regions were amplified from genomic DNA by multiplex PCR using the deep immunoSEQ assay. For each cell subset, the extracted genomic DNA was distributed evenly across all wells of several immunoSEQ 96-well plates, and each plate served as one replicate. For unsorted PBMC, 250 to 350 ng genomic DNA, equal to about 29,000 T cell genomes, was loaded into each replicate PCR. Unsorted PBMC genomic DNA was sequenced across ten immunoSEQ deep assay plates. The purified libraries were quantified using a Qubit 3.0 fluorometer, sized with a Bioanalyzer 2100, and then quantified again using the KAPA Library Quantification kit. A separate single-read 150-cycle Illumina NextSeq 550 flow cell was used to sequence each immunoSEQ 96-well plate. The source study handled its data this way. Because the immunoSEQ output included only junctional sequences and no quality scores, the filtering could not be the same as the filtering used for full-length reads. Sequences were annotated with PyIR, a Python wrapper for IgBLAST v1.9, using IMGT germline references to assign V/J genes and CDR3. Reads with weak V/J assignments (E-value above 1e-6), missing CDR3, stop codons, out-of-frame junctions, or ambiguous translated residues were removed. V3J clonotypes were defined by identical inferred V gene, J gene, and CDR3 amino acid sequence. Percentage overlap between repertoires was calculated by dividing the number of shared unique clonotypes by the size of the smaller repertoire. Three approaches were used to assess repertoire richness: RTK rarefaction, the Chao1 estimator, and Recon v2.1 estimates of unobserved clonotypes. TCRdb limited this immuneACCESS table to in-frame rearrangements with V and J called. A share of clones is missing; checked studies link under half to unresolved V genes, and the rest is unexplained. V and J calls and clone size are those listed in that table; D and trimming were worked out from the DNA. The sample data list some 490,000 clones, and around 73% of these were observed just once. The ten largest clonotypes hold about 12% of the sample.

Comment on this clone: Its antigen is currently not known. No base qualities exist here, and no much larger clone lies one base off it.

What was sequenced was PBMCs. The origin of this receptor is a woman aged 35 to 49 in good health. Some clones in this sample may be carry-over from other donors' samples. The sequence links TRBV6-6 to TRBJ2-6, with the identity of the D gene unclear. CDR3 reads: CASSSQSSGANVLTF. The DNA sequence is as follows: TGTGCCAGCAGTTCTCAAAGCTCTGGGGCCAACGTCCTGACTTTC.